This TCR beta chain is from a study of blood T cell repertoires in COVID-19. About the study: Samples representing acute and convalescent COVID-19 were sourced from the United States, Italy and Spain. Sample material is recorded as cDNA or gDNA derived from T cells, B-cell-depleted T cells, or PBMCs.

Seattle patients were enrolled while actively infected and followed longitudinally. In the original workflow: Estimates of nucleated cell counts were drawn from the amplification of reference gene primers. The assay was immunoSEQ multiplex PCR, and TCRdb's table has in-frame clones only and misses some. V and J calls and clone size follow that table, whereas D and trimming were derived from the DNA. The data hold around 130,000 clones, with about 88% observed a single time. The trim removed 3 bases at V and 7 bases at J, leaving 6 bases unmatched. CDR1 SGHNT and CDR2 YYREEE come from the germline V gene (reference sequence). This CDR3 spans 14 amino acids.

This TCR derives from a man aged 60 to 69 with COVID-19, enrolled during active disease. The chain has TRBV5-4 and TRBJ1-3, with 8 bases that match TRBD1. Sequences were obtained from peripheral blood. CDR3 DNA sequence: TGTGCCAGCAGCTACAAACAGGGGGACAACACCATATATTTT. The encoded protein is CASSYKQGDNTIYF.